The 2 T cell receptor beta chains below come from one sample, sequenced in a study of Ad26.COV2.S vaccination and SARS-CoV-2 variants. Libraries were prepared by immunoSEQ multiplex PCR; TCRdb keeps only in-frame clonotypes and omits some of them. This sample has about 350,000 clones, with 88% found just once. Regarding treatment: over 15 received Ad26.COV2.S at low or high dose, single or two shots; five or six received placebo; per-sample allocation not given. Specimen acquisition occurred on day 63 following the initial vaccine or placebo injection. The sample consisted of peripheral blood, taken in a trial of Ad26.COV2.S vaccine versus placebo. The origin of the receptors is a person between 18 and 65 years old who received the Ad26.COV2.S COVID-19 vaccine or a placebo.

This clone was counted between two and nine times. J is TRBJ1-2 and V is TRBV28, with D perhaps matching TRBD1 (6 bases). The CDR3 extends over 11 amino acids. Looked up from germline, CDR1 is MDHEN and CDR2 is SYDVKM. V lost 6 bases, J lost 6 bases, and 8 bases lay in between. The CDR3 is CASRYRDGYTF. The CDR3 DNA is TGTGCCAGCAGGTACAGGGATGGCTACACCTTC.

This sequence joins TRBV6-4 and TRBJ1-1; possible D gene TRBD1, 6 bases. Trimming pared 6 bases from V and 1 base from J, leaving 15 bases between. The CDR3 contains 15 residues. Germline V gene data show CDR1 as MRHNA and CDR2 as SNTAGT. Here the CDR3 reads CASRISGAENTEAFF. CDR3 DNA sequence: TGTGCCAGCAGAATATCAGGGGCGGAGAACACTGAAGCTTTCTTT.